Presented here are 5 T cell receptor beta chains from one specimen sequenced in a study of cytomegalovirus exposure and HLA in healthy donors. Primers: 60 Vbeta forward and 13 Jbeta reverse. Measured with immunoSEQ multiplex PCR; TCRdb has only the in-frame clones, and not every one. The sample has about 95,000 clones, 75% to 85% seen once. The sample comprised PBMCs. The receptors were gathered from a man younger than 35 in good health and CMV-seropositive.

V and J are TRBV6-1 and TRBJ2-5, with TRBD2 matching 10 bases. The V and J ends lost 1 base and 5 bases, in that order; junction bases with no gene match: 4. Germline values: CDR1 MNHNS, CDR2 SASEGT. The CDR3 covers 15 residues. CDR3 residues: CASSEEGLAFETQYF. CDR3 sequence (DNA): TGTGCCAGCAGTGAAGAGGGACTAGCGTTTGAGACCCAGTACTTC.

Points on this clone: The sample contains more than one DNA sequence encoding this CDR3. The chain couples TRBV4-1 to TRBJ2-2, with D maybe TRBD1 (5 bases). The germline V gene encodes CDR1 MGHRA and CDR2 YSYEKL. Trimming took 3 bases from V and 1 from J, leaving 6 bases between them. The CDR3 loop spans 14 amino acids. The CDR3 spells CASSQGQNTGELFF. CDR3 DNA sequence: TGCGCCAGCAGCCAGGGGCAGAACACCGGGGAGCTGTTTTTT.

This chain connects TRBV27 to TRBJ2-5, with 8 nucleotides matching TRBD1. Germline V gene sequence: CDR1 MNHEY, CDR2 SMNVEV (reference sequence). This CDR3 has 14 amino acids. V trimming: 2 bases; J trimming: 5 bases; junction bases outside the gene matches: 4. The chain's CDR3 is CASSLVRGRETQYF. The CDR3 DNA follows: TGTGCCAGCAGTTTAGTCAGGGGGCGGGAGACCCAGTACTTC.

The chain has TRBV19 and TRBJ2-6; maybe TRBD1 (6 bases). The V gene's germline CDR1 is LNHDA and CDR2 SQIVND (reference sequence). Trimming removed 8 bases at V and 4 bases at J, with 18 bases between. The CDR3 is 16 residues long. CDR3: CASHQFTGTGANVLTF. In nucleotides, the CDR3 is TGTGCCAGTCACCAATTTACAGGGACAGGGGCCAACGTCCTGACTTTC.

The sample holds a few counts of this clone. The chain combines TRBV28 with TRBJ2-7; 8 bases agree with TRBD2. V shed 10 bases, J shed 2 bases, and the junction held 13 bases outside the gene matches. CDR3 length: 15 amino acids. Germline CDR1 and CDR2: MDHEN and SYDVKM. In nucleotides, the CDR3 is TGTGCCATCACCCCGGGGCGGGGGGCCCCCTACGAGCAGTACTTC. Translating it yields CAITPGRGAPYEQYF.